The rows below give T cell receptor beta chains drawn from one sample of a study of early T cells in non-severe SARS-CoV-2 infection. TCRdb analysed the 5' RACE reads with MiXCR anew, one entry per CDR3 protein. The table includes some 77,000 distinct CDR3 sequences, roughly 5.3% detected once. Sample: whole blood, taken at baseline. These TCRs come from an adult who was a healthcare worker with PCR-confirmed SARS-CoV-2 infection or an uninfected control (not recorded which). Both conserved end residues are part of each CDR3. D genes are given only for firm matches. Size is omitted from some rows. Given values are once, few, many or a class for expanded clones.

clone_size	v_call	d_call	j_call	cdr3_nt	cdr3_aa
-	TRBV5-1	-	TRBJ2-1	TGCGCCAGCAGCCCCGTGCTTTCCGGGAACAATGAGCAGTTCTTC	CASSPVLSGNNEQFF
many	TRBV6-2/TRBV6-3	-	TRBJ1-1	TGTGCCAGCAGTCCGAACAGGGTGAACACTGAAGCTTTCTTT	CASSPNRVNTEAFF
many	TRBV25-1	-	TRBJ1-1	TGTGCCAGCAGTGTAATTGACCTCCGTGGCACTGAAGCTTTCTTT	CASSVIDLRGTEAFF
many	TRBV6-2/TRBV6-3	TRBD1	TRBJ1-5	TGTGCCAGCAGCCGCGGACAGGGCGAGCAGCCCCAGCATTTT	CASSRGQGEQPQHF
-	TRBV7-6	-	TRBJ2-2	TGTGCCAGCAGCACCCGGACTGAGCGGGTGATCGGGGAGCTGTTTTTT	CASSTRTERVIGELFF
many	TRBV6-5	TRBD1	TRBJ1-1	TGTGCCAGCAGACTCAACAGGGGCGGGGTGATTGAAGCTTTCTTT	CASRLNRGGVIEAFF
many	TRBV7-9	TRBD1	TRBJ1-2	TGTGCCAGCATCGCGGGGGGACAGGGGACGCCCCCTAACTATGGCTACACCTTC	CASIAGGQGTPPNYGYTF
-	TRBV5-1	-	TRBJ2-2	TGCGCCAGCAGCTTGGGGAGCGGAAACACCGGGGAGCTGTTTTTT	CASSLGSGNTGELFF
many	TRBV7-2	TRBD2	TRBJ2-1	TGTGCCAGCAGCTTAGCCACTAGCGGGCGGTGGTATGAGCAGTTCTTC	CASSLATSGRWYEQFF
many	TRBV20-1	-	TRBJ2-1	TGCAGTGCTCCTCAGGGGTCTTACAATGAGCAGTTCTTC	CSAPQGSYNEQFF
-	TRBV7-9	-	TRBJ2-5	TGTGCCAGCAGCTTCGCAGGAGAGGCCGGAGGAGGGACCCAGTACTTC	CASSFAGEAGGGTQYF
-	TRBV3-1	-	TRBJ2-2	TGTGCCAGCAGCCACCCAAGGAACACCGGGGAGCTGTTTTTT	CASSHPRNTGELFF
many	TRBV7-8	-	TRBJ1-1	TGTGCCAGCAGCTTAGACAGGAGGACTGAAGCTTTCTTT	CASSLDRRTEAFF
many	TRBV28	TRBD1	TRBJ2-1	TGTGCCAGCAGTTTGAAACAGGGGTTCACTGAGCAGTTCTTC	CASSLKQGFTEQFF
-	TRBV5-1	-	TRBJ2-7	TGCGCCAGCAGCTCTGTGGCAGGAACACCCTACGAGCAGTACTTC	CASSSVAGTPYEQYF